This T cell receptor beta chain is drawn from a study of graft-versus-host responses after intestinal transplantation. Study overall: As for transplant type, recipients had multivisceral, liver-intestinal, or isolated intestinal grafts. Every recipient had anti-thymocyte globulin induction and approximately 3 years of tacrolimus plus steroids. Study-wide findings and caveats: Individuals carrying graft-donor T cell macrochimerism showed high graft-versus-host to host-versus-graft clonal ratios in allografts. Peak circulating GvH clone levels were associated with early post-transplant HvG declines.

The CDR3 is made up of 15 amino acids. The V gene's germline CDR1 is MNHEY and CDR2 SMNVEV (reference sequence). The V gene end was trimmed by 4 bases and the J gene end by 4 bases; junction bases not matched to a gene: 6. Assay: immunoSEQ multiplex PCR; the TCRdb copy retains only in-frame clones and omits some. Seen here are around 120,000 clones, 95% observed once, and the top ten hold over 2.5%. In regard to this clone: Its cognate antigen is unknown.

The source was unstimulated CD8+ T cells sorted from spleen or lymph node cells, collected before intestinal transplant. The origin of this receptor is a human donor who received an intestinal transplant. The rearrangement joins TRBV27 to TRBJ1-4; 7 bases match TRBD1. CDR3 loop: CASSYLGGGNEKLFF. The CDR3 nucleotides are TGTGCCAGCAGTTACCTAGGGGGCGGTAATGAAAAACTGTTTTTT. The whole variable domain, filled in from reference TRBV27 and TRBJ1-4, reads EAQVTQNPRYLITVTGKKLTVTCSQNMNHEYMSWYRQDPGLGLRQIYYSMNVEVTDKGDVPEGYKVSRKEKRNFPLILESPSPNQTSLYFCASSYLGGGNEKLFFGSGTQLSVL.